The rows below give T cell receptor beta chains drawn from one sample of a study of cytotoxic CD8 clonotypes in ibrutinib-treated CLL. TCRdb's copy holds only in-frame clones and misses some; the assay was immunoSEQ multiplex PCR. Among approximately 160,000 clones listed, over 75% were seen once. This specimen was PBMCs, taken at disease progression, from a patient treated with ibrutinib. Receptors were obtained from a human donor with chronic lymphocytic leukemia. Both conserved end residues are part of each CDR3. The D gene is left open where the match is weak. Some rows mark clone size as missing; the rest say once, few, many or name a class of expanded clone.

size	D	V	J	DNA	CDR3
.	.	TRBV10-3	TRBJ1-2	TGTGCCATCAGGGACAGCAATTCTAACTATGGCTACACCTTC	CAIRDSNSNYGYTF
once	.	TRBV28	TRBJ1-5	TGTGCCAGCAGTTTAGGGGCTGTAGGTCAGCCCCAGCATTTT	CASSLGAVGQPQHF
.	TRBD1	TRBV5-1	TRBJ1-2	TGCGCCAGCAGCCGGGACAGGTCGGATGGCTACACCTTC	CASSRDRSDGYTF
.	.	TRBV5-1	TRBJ2-3	TGCGCCAGCAGCTTGGGGACGGACACAGATACGCAGTATTTT	CASSLGTDTDTQYF
.	.	TRBV19	TRBJ2-2	TGTGCCAGTAGTATCCTGGGGGAAGGCGACACCGGGGAGCTGTTTTTT	CASSILGEGDTGELFF
once	.	TRBV9	TRBJ2-5	TGTGCCAGCAGCGTTCCGACAGGAGAACGCGAAGAGACCCAGTACTTC	CASSVPTGEREETQYF
.	TRBD1	TRBV6-5	TRBJ1-2	TGTGCCAGCAGTTACTCAACAGGGGTTGGCGGCTACACCTTC	CASSYSTGVGGYTF
.	.	TRBV7-3	TRBJ1-2	TGTGCCAGCAGCTTATTGGTCCGCAATAACTATGGCTACACCTTC	CASSLLVRNNYGYTF
.	.	TRBV4-1	TRBJ1-1	TGCGCCAGCAGCCAAGTCGAGAGGGCTGAAGCTTTCTTT	CASSQVERAEAFF
.	.	TRBV19	TRBJ1-2	TGTGCCAGTAAGTCCCCGGGAGTCGGCATCTATGGCTACACCTTC	CASKSPGVGIYGYTF
.	TRBD1	TRBV27	TRBJ1-1	TGTGCCAGCAGTTTATCTCCCGGACAGGGGGCGCGAGGCACTGAAGCTTTCTTT	CASSLSPGQGARGTEAFF
.	.	TRBV2	TRBJ1-2	TGTGCCACCAGAGGGTATGGCTACACCTTC	CATRGYGYTF
.	TRBD2	TRBV7-3	TRBJ2-1	TGTGCCAGCAGCTTGGACTGGGGGGGAATCTCCTACAATGAGCAGTTCTTC	CASSLDWGGISYNEQFF
once	TRBD1	TRBV5-6	TRBJ2-5	TGTGCCAGCAGCTTGGGGAACAGGGGAGTTATCGAGACCCAGTACTTC	CASSLGNRGVIETQYF
.	.	TRBV28	TRBJ1-1	TGTGCCAGCAGTTTATCCCAGGAGGGGCACACTGAAGCTTTCTTT	CASSLSQEGHTEAFF
.	TRBD1	TRBV6-5	TRBJ1-5	TGTGCCAGCAGGTCTGACAGGGATAGCAATCAGCCCCAGCATTTT	CASRSDRDSNQPQHF
once	.	TRBV9	TRBJ2-1	TGTGCCAGCAGCGCTCCCCTTAGCGGAAAAGACGTCAATGAGCAGTTCTTC	CASSAPLSGKDVNEQFF
.	TRBD2	TRBV11-3	TRBJ2-1	TGTGCCAGCAGCTTAGATAAGGCTAGCGGGGTATCAACTCAGTTCTTC	CASSLDKASGVSTQFF
.	.	TRBV6-5	TRBJ1-1	TGTGCCAGCAGCGGGACTGAAGGGGTGAACACTGAAGCTTTCTTT	CASSGTEGVNTEAFF
.	TRBD1	TRBV18	TRBJ1-1	TGTGCCAGCTCACCTCAGGGACAGCGGGGAACTGAAGCTTTCTTT	CASSPQGQRGTEAFF
.	TRBD2	TRBV10-3	TRBJ2-3	TGTGCCATCAGATCTAGCGGGAGGGCGGATACGCAGTACTTT	CAIRSSGRADTQYF
.	.	TRBV7-2	TRBJ2-1	TGTGCCAGCAGCTTAGGAAGGACAGCCTACAATGAGCAGTTCTTC	CASSLGRTAYNEQFF
.	TRBD2	TRBV7-2	TRBJ2-2	TGTGCCAGCAGCTTGATCTCCCGACTAGCGGGACAGGCCGGGGAGCTGTTTTTT	CASSLISRLAGQAGELFF
.	.	TRBV29-1	TRBJ2-7	TGCAGCGTTGATACGGCGGGCTACGAGCAGTACTTC	CSVDTAGYEQYF
few	.	TRBV10-1	TRBJ1-1	TGCGCCAGCAGTGACGGCGGAGGACTGAACACTGAAGCTTTCTTT	CASSDGGGLNTEAFF
.	.	TRBV7-9	TRBJ2-6	TGTGCCAGCAGCTTCGGGATGTCTTATTCTGGGGCCAACGTCCTGACTTTC	CASSFGMSYSGANVLTF
.	.	TRBV11-2	TRBJ1-4	TGTGCCAGCAGCTCTGACAGGAATGAAAAACTGTTTTTT	CASSSDRNEKLFF
.	.	TRBV6-1	TRBJ1-5	TGTGCCAGCAGTTCAGCAAATCAGCCCCAGCATTTT	CASSSANQPQHF
.	.	TRBV5-1	TRBJ1-1	TGCGCCAGCAGCTTGGAATACACAGGTCTCGGCACTGAAGCTTTCTTT	CASSLEYTGLGTEAFF
.	.	TRBV5-6	TRBJ2-7	TGTGCCAGCAGCGAGACTATTCCCTACGAGCAGTACTTC	CASSETIPYEQYF
.	TRBD2	TRBV6-7	TRBJ2-7	TGTGCCAGCAGGAAATCAGCGGGAGAGTTTGACTACGAGCAGTACTTC	CASRKSAGEFDYEQYF
.	.	TRBV10-3	TRBJ2-7	TGTGCCATCAGTGAGAATCACGGGACTTACTACGAGCAGTACTTC	CAISENHGTYYEQYF
.	TRBD1	TRBV19	TRBJ1-4	TGTGCCAGTAGACTTACAGGGGGCATGGGTGAAAAACTGTTTTTT	CASRLTGGMGEKLFF
.	.	TRBV29-1	TRBJ2-1	TGCAGCGTTGAAGATCCTGATGTTTGGGAGTCTGGGTTCTTC	CSVEDPDVWESGFF
.	.	TRBV6-1	TRBJ1-5	TGTGCCAGCAGTGAAGGAGGCGGACCCCGGGATGAGCCCCAGCATTTT	CASSEGGGPRDEPQHF
once	.	TRBV18	TRBJ2-1	TGTGCCAGCTCACCAATCGGGATTAACAATGAGCAGTTCTTC	CASSPIGINNEQFF
.	TRBD2	TRBV7-2	TRBJ2-1	TGTGCCAGCAGCCCCGGGACTAGCCCCTTTGGAGACAATGAGCAGTTCTTC	CASSPGTSPFGDNEQFF
.	TRBD2	TRBV11-3	TRBJ2-1	TGTGCCAGCAGCTTAGCCGGGACTAGCGGGGTTTACAATGAGCAGTTCTTC	CASSLAGTSGVYNEQFF
.	.	TRBV28	TRBJ2-5	TGTGCCAGCAGTTTATCGCTAACCTCGCTCGGGGAGACCCAGTACTTC	CASSLSLTSLGETQYF
.	TRBD1	TRBV13	TRBJ1-4	TGTGCCAGCAGCTTTAGGAAAACAGGGGGGAATGAAAAACTGTTTTTT	CASSFRKTGGNEKLFF
.	.	TRBV6-1	TRBJ1-1	TGTGCCAGCAGTGAAATCTGGGTCACTGAAGCTTTCTTT	CASSEIWVTEAFF
once	.	TRBV14	TRBJ2-7	TGTGCCAGCAGCTCCCGAGGAGGGTCCCACGAGCAGTACTTC	CASSSRGGSHEQYF
many	.	TRBV19	TRBJ2-1	TGTGCCAGTAGTATTGGGGTAGCATCCTCCTACAATGAGCAGTTCTTC	CASSIGVASSYNEQFF
.	.	TRBV5-8	TRBJ1-2	TGTGCCAGCAGCCTGGGGGTTATGTTTGGATATGGCTACACCTTC	CASSLGVMFGYGYTF
.	.	TRBV5-6	TRBJ1-4	TGTGCCAGCAGCAAAGCCGGGCCCCTCAATGAAAAACTGTTTTTT	CASSKAGPLNEKLFF
.	TRBD1	TRBV4-1	TRBJ2-3	TGCGCCAGCAGCCGGAGACAGGGGGCTGGAAGTAGGACAGATACGCAGTATTTT	CASSRRQGAGSRTDTQYF
.	TRBD2	TRBV19	TRBJ2-5	TGTGCCAGTAGTCCAAGGACTAGCGGACAAGAGACCCAGTACTTC	CASSPRTSGQETQYF
.	TRBD2	TRBV9	TRBJ2-3	TGTGCCAGCAGCGTAGCTACTGGAGGGAGGGTTGATACGCAGTATTTT	CASSVATGGRVDTQYF
once	.	TRBV6-5	TRBJ1-1	TGTGCCAGCAGTTACGAATTCCTGAACACTGAAGCTTTCTTT	CASSYEFLNTEAFF
.	.	TRBV7-9	TRBJ1-4	TGTGCCAGCAGCCCAATCACAGGGCTGAATGAAAAACTGTTTTTT	CASSPITGLNEKLFF
.	.	TRBV21-1	TRBJ2-7	TGTGCCAGCAGCCCTCCTTGTGGGGGATCTGACTACGAGCAGTACTTC	CASSPPCGGSDYEQYF
.	TRBD2	TRBV11-3	TRBJ2-1	TGTGCCAGCAGCTTAGATCCCGGGACTAACAATGAGCAGTTCTTC	CASSLDPGTNNEQFF
.	.	TRBV7-9	TRBJ2-1	TGTGCCAGCAGCCCCTATCAGAGGGAGACACACAATGAGCAGTTCTTC	CASSPYQRETHNEQFF
.	TRBD2	TRBV5-1	TRBJ2-5	TGCGCCAGCAGCTTAGGGACTACAAACCAAGAGACCCAGTACTTC	CASSLGTTNQETQYF
few	.	TRBV18	TRBJ1-5	TGTGCCAGCTCACCAGGGAATAGCAATCAGCCCCAGCATTTT	CASSPGNSNQPQHF
.	.	TRBV25-1	TRBJ1-2	TGTGCCAGCAGTGAATGGACCAACTATGGCTACACCTTC	CASSEWTNYGYTF
.	.	TRBV6-1	TRBJ1-1	TGTGCCAGCAGTGACCTGTGGATAGAAGGGGGAAGGCACACTGAAGCTTTCTTT	CASSDLWIEGGRHTEAFF
.	.	TRBV5-1	TRBJ1-2	TGCGCCAGCAGCTTGCTTGAATTGAACTATGGCTACACCTTC	CASSLLELNYGYTF
.	.	TRBV10-3	TRBJ2-3	TGTGCCATCAGTGAGTCGACAGGCTTTTCAGATACGCAGTATTTT	CAISESTGFSDTQYF